The text below deals with one TCR beta chain. The antigen is unknown. On the immunoSEQ platform, TCR beta CDR3s were sequenced at survey depth. Profiling relied on immunoSEQ multiplex PCR, and the TCRdb table lists in-frame clones only, not all of them. Among thousands of clones, 60% to 75% were seen once, and the ten largest hold around two fifths. This sample is drawn from a study of CD8 T cell repertoires and HIV-1 epitope variants. Across the study: Tested: three Gag epitope families, Nef HW9 and YT9. Cultures ran about 9 days, with IL-2, IL-7 and IL-15 added on days 3 and 7. General study results and limits: Most of the nine antigen-specific clonotypes appeared cross-reactive to autologous or escape variants.

Germline V gene lookup returns CDR1 SGHVS and CDR2 FNYEAQ. CDR3 length: 13 amino acids. V dropped 5 bases and J dropped 8 bases, with 13 bases sitting between them. The rearrangement uses TRBV7-6 and TRBJ2-1; tentatively, D is TRBD2 (5 bases). This TCR was sampled from a male donor with HIV. Sequenced: cultured CD8+ T cells derived from PBMCs. The CDR3 sequence: CASSEGGSDEQFF. The CDR3 DNA reads TGTGCCAGCAGCGAGGGTGGGAGCGATGAGCAGTTCTTC. The full variable domain, its missing parts supplied by reference TRBV7-6 and TRBJ2-1, is GAGVSQSPRYKVTKRGQDVALRCDPISGHVSLYWYRQALGQGPEFLTYFNYEAQQDKSGLPNDRFSAERPEGSISTLTIQRTEQRDSAMYRCASSEGGSDEQFFGPGTRLTVL.